This T cell receptor beta chain emerged from a study of T cell responses to AZD1222 COVID-19 vaccine. Study-level findings and limits: Mostly white British, mostly female donors; authors suggested clonal diversity may be underestimated.

CDR3 size: 14 residues. Germline CDR1 is SEHNR and CDR2 is FQNEAQ (reference sequence). V gave up 5 bases and J gave up 2 bases, with 11 bases separating them. Notes on this clone: No antigen is known for it.

Libraries were prepared by immunoSEQ multiplex PCR; TCRdb keeps only in-frame clonotypes and omits some of them. The data contain 150,000 to 180,000 clones, 86% of them singletons. The material was peripheral blood, obtained on day 0 of MenACWY control vaccination. This rearrangement joins TRBV7-9 to TRBJ2-3, with no clear D. The TCR was taken from an adult in good health. Here the CDR3 reads CASSPRPDTDTQYF. The CDR3 DNA reads TGTGCCAGCAGCCCGCGGCCCGACACAGATACGCAGTATTTT.